These 26 T cell receptor beta chains were sequenced from one sample in a study of Graves' ophthalmopathy and Graves' hyperthyroidism (dated by TCRdb to the late 2010s). The sample was run on an Illumina HiSeq 2000. TCR beta CDR3 regions were amplified from RNA transcripts for repertoire sequencing. A first-round RT-PCR used HTBI primers with the Qiagen OneStep RT-PCR kit, followed by a second-round multiplex PCR, size selection and purification. TCRdb redid the processing of the public reads, applying fastp at Q25 and MiXCR, and retained in-frame beta chains. Each CDR3 protein appears once, grouped with its most common genes and DNA. The sample records 900,000 to 1,200,000 distinct CDR3 sequences, about 38% of which are singletons. 11% of the sample belongs to the ten largest clones. The sequencing input was peripheral blood or thyroid tissue (not recorded which). The origin of the receptors is an adult man with Graves' hyperthyroidism.

J is TRBJ2-5 and V is TRBV25-1; the D gene is possibly TRBD2 (6 bases). Per the germline V gene, CDR1 is MGHDK and CDR2 is SYGVNS. V was shortened by 6 bases and J by 4 bases, with 15 bases between the two germline ends. CDR3 length: 14 amino acids. DNA of the CDR3: TGTGCCAGCAGCCCACCGCGGGGTGGAGAGACCCAGTACTTC. It codes for CASSPPRGGETQYF.

The rearrangement uses TRBV5-4 and TRBJ2-2; 8 positions agree with TRBD1. Germline V gene lookup returns CDR1 SGHNT and CDR2 YYREEE (reference sequence). The CDR3 consists of 15 residues. Trimming at V came to 3 bases and at J to 2 bases, leaving 3 bases not matched to a gene. CDR3 sequence (DNA): TGTGCCAGCAGCTCAGGGGGCCTAAACACCGGGGAGCTGTTTTTT. Protein sequence: CASSSGGLNTGELFF.

This chain uses TRBV20-1 with TRBJ1-1; D call uncertain. Germline CDR1 reads DFQATT; CDR2 reads SNEGSKA (reference sequence). V shed 1 base and J shed 0 bases, with 12 bases lying between them. This CDR3 region has 15 residues. For the CDR3, the DNA is TGCAGTGCTAGAGTTATGGAGGGCATGAACACTGAAGCTTTCTTT. Translation: CSARVMEGMNTEAFF.

Worth noting for this clonotype: This likely comes from a read error, as the CDR3 has no conserved phenylalanine or tryptophan at its end. The limits of the CDR3 on the DNA are not certain, so only TCRdb's listed CDR3 is given. The chain uses TRBV7-2 and TRBJ2-7; the D call in the table, TRBD2, was not verified against the DNA. The germline gives CDR1 SGHTA, CDR2 FQGNSA. The CDR3 comprises 10 residues, both ends counted. The CDR3 reads CASSYKGLAG.

Notes on this clonotype: A much larger clone differs from this one at a single base, so this may be a read error. The chain has TRBV6-5 and TRBJ1-1; D uncertain. The CDR3 has 17 residues. The ends were cut back, 8 bases at V and 0 bases at J, with 22 bases in the middle. CDR1 and CDR2 from the germline V gene are MNHEY and SVGAGI. CDR3 residues: CASGDAGLGPMNTEAFF. Here the CDR3 DNA reads TGTGCCAGCGGTGATGCGGGATTAGGCCCAATGAACACTGAAGCTTTCTTT.

A note on this clonotype: It may be a read error: a sequence one base away is much more abundant. The chain links TRBV6-5 to TRBJ1-4; no definite D call. The CDR3 length is 12 residues. V was shortened by 5 bases and J by 8 bases, with 9 bases between the two germline ends. The V gene's germline CDR1 is MNHEY and CDR2 SVGAGI. The CDR3 region is CASSLHEEKLFF. The CDR3 DNA sequence: TGTGCCAGCAGTCTCCACGAGGAAAAACTGTTTTTT.

The chain recombines TRBV6-5 with TRBJ2-7; 11 positions agree with TRBD2. Germline trimming cut 5 bases from V and 1 base from J; bases unmatched to any gene: 4. This CDR3 contains 15 residues. Germline lookup yields CDR1 MNHEY and CDR2 SVGAGI. CDR3: CASSPLAGESYEQYF. CDR3 in DNA: TGTGCCAGCAGTCCACTAGCGGGAGAATCCTACGAGCAGTACTTC.

The chain has TRBV7-2 and TRBJ2-5; TRBD2 agrees at 14 bases. V trimming: 2 bases; J trimming: 5 bases; junction bases outside the gene matches: 7. Germline V CDR1 and CDR2: SGHTA, FQGNSA. The length of the CDR3 is 17 residues. The CDR3 is CASSLMGLAGALETQYF. The CDR3 bases are TGTGCCAGCAGCTTAATGGGACTAGCGGGAGCTCTGGAGACCCAGTACTTC.

The chain is built from TRBV15 and TRBJ1-5; TRBD1 matches at 10 bases. This CDR3 is built from 16 residues. Germline loops: CDR1 LNHNV, CDR2 YYDKDF (reference sequence). After removal of 1 base from V and 2 bases from J, the junction contained 2 bases not matched to a gene. In nucleotides, the CDR3 is TGTGCCACCAGCAGAGGGACAGGGGGTGGCAATCAGCCCCAGCATTTT. This translates into CATSRGTGGGNQPQHF.

This clonotype was counted at least ten times. As DNA, the CDR3 is TGCAGCGTTGATGAGGGCTATCGCGAAAAACTGTTTTTT. Translation gives CSVDEGYREKLFF. The rearrangement uses TRBV29-1 and TRBJ1-4, with no clear D. The germline V gene has CDR1 SQVTM and CDR2 ANQGSEA. Trimming removed 3 bases at V and 8 bases at J, with 13 bases between. This CDR3 has 13 amino acids.

The gene calls are TRBV7-9 and TRBJ1-1; 7 bases align to TRBD1. This CDR3 contains 15 residues. The V gene end was trimmed by 5 bases and the J gene end by 5 bases; junction bases not matched to a gene: 11. Germline V gene data show CDR1 as SEHNR and CDR2 as FQNEAQ (reference sequence). The CDR3 DNA reads as TGTGCCAGCAGCCCTGGGACAGTTTTAGATACTGAAGCTTTCTTT. It is translated as CASSPGTVLDTEAFF.

In this sample, this clonotype turned up a few times. This chain connects TRBV19 to TRBJ1-1; D remains unclear. This CDR3 region has 15 residues. The germline CDR1 and CDR2 sequences are LNHDA and SQIVND (reference sequence). Trimming pared 1 base from V and 1 base from J, leaving 10 bases between. In nucleotides, the CDR3 is TGTGCCAGTAGTATAGGACGGTCGGGGAACACTGAAGCTTTCTTT. As protein: CASSIGRSGNTEAFF.

This clonotype has at least ten counts. Just one base apart from a much larger clone, this may be a read error. The CDR3 bases are TGTGCCAGCAGGTTGACAGGGAACTATGGCTACACCTTC. Translated: CASRLTGNYGYTF. The chain employs TRBV5-6 and TRBJ1-2, with 7 bases identical to TRBD1. Germline V lookup: CDR1 SGHDT, CDR2 YYEEEE. V gave up 5 bases and J gave up 2 bases; unmatched junction bases: 3. The CDR3 length is 13 residues.

For this clonotype: It may be a read error: a sequence one base away is much more abundant. The chain has TRBV20-1 and TRBJ2-2; D is unclear. The CDR3 spans 14 residues. CDR1 is DFQATT and CDR2 is SNEGSKA in the germline V gene (reference sequence). V lost 4 bases to trimming and J lost 2 bases, with 11 bases between them. The CDR3 coding sequence is TGCAGTGCTATGAGGCAGGTCAACACCGGGGAGCTGTTTTTT. Its translation is CSAMRQVNTGELFF.

This clonotype was detected ten times or more. The chain has TRBV10-3 and TRBJ1-2; 9 nucleotides align to TRBD1. V shed 7 bases, J shed 5 bases, and the junction held 11 bases outside the gene matches. CDR1 is ENHRY, CDR2 SYGVKD, per germline. CDR3 length equals 15 residues. The CDR3 DNA is TGTGCCATCAATGGACAGGGGACCCCTGAGTATGGCTACACCTTC. Translated, it gives CAINGQGTPEYGYTF.

About this clonotype itself: One end of the junction varies from germline; a read error may be responsible. The CDR3 nucleotides read TGTGCCACCAGCAGCAGTGAAGACCCGGGACTGTCTGCCTTC. Translated, it gives CATSSSEDPGLSAF. The chain carries TRBV15 and TRBJ1-2; maybe TRBD1 (5 bases). CDR3 length: 14 residues. Germline V CDR1 and CDR2: LNHNV, YYDKDF (reference sequence).

The chain carries TRBV7-9 and TRBJ2-7; tentatively, D is TRBD2 (5 bases). CDR1 SEHNR and CDR2 FQNEAQ come from the germline V gene (reference sequence). Trimming pared 1 base from V and 5 bases from J, leaving 21 bases between. The CDR3 totals 17 residues. CDR3 nucleotide sequence: TGTGCCAGCAGCTTAGTGAGCGGCACGGGCCGTATGAACGAGCAGTACTTC. Protein product: CASSLVSGTGRMNEQYF.

To note about this clonotype: A read error may explain this, as a much larger clone is one base away. This sequence joins TRBV10-3 and TRBJ2-2, with D perhaps TRBD1 (6 bases). V was shortened by 4 bases and J by 1 base, with 13 bases between the two germline ends. Looked up from germline, CDR1 is ENHRY and CDR2 is SYGVKD. This CDR3 spans 16 amino acids. As DNA, the CDR3 is TGTGCCATCAGTGCTAGAAAGACAGGGAACACCGGGGAGCTGTTTTTT. Protein: CAISARKTGNTGELFF.

The gene calls are TRBV9 and TRBJ2-2; possibly TRBD2 for D (7 bases). Between the trimmed V and J ends, which lost 4 bases and 2 bases, there was a span of 18 bases. Germline assignment: CDR1 SGDLS and CDR2 YYNGEE. This CDR3 has 17 amino acids. The CDR3 region is CASSHPAGASNTGELFF. CDR3 bases: TGTGCCAGCAGCCACCCGGCGGGGGCATCAAACACCGGGGAGCTGTTTTTT.

This clonotype was detected many times. The chain employs TRBV29-1 and TRBJ1-4, with a weak D call TRBD1 (5 bases). Between the trimmed V and J ends, which lost 3 bases and 2 bases, there was a span of 13 bases. CDR3 length: 15 residues. Germline CDR1 reads SQVTM; CDR2 reads ANQGSEA. The CDR3, as DNA: TGCAGCGTTGAGTCCCAGTGGGGGACTAATGAAAAACTGTTTTTT. As protein: CSVESQWGTNEKLFF.

A note on this clonotype: Since no conserved phenylalanine or tryptophan closes the CDR3, a read error is the likely cause. Because the CDR3's place on the DNA is in doubt, the DNA is left out and the CDR3 is given as listed by TCRdb. V is TRBV7-9 and J is TRBJ1-6; no DNA check was done on the table's D call, TRBD1. 8 amino acids form the CDR3, both terminal residues included. Germline-derived CDR1 and CDR2 are SEHNR and FQNEAQ (reference sequence). CDR3 sequence: CASSPDRD.

On this clonotype: Given the absence of the conserved phenylalanine or tryptophan at the CDR3 end, a read error is likely. No DNA is shown, since the ends of the CDR3 on it are uncertain; the CDR3 is the one TCRdb lists. The J gene is TRBJ1-4, the V gene TRBV9; no check of the table's D call, TRBD1, against the DNA was made. The CDR3 length is 10 residues, termini included. The germline gives CDR1 SGDLS, CDR2 YYNGEE. The CDR3 spells CASSAGTNLD.

This clonotype was observed a few times. The chain links TRBV10-2 to TRBJ1-2; tentative D call: TRBD1 (5 bases). CDR3 length: 14 residues. CDR1 is WSHSY and CDR2 is SAAADI in the germline V gene. Trimming removed 4 bases at V and 0 bases at J, with 9 bases between. CDR3 protein: CASSAPTANYGYTF. The CDR3 bases are TGCGCCAGCAGTGCGCCGACAGCTAACTATGGCTACACCTTC.

This chain connects TRBV25-1 to TRBJ1-2; 8 nucleotides line up with TRBD1. The CDR3 loop spans 14 amino acids. The germline V gene encodes CDR1 MGHDK and CDR2 SYGVNS. The ends lost 8 bases at V and 8 bases at J; junction bases unmatched: 13. The CDR3 spells CASVNRGFVPGYTF. The CDR3 bases are TGTGCCAGCGTTAACAGGGGGTTTGTCCCAGGCTACACCTTC.

The chain joins TRBV20-1 to TRBJ2-5; D is uncertain. Per germline, CDR1 DFQATT and CDR2 SNEGSKA (reference sequence). Trimming shortened V by 6 bases and J by 6 bases, and 17 bases separated the two germline ends. CDR3 length: 13 amino acids. The CDR3 here is CSAKGLGWKTQYF. The CDR3 DNA follows: TGCAGTGCCAAAGGGTTAGGATGGAAGACCCAGTACTTC.

The V and J genes are TRBV7-9 and TRBJ1-2; D gene ambiguous. Germline lookup yields CDR1 SEHNR and CDR2 FQNEAQ (reference sequence). This CDR3 contains 13 residues. The V and J ends lost 1 base and 9 bases respectively, with 12 bases between them. The CDR3 coding sequence is TGTGCCAGCAGCTTAGATCAGGAGCGAAGCTACACCTTC. Its protein product is CASSLDQERSYTF.